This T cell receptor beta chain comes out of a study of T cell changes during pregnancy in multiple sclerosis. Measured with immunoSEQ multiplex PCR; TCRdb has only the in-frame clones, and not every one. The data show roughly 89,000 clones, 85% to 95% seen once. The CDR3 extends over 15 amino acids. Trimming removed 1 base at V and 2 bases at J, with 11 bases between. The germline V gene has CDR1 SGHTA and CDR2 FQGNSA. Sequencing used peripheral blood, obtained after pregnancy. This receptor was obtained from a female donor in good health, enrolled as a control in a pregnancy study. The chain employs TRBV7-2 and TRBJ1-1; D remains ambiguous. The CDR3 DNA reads TGTGCCAGCAGCTTAGGTCCAGGATCAAACACTGAAGCTTTCTTT. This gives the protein CASSLGPGSNTEAFF. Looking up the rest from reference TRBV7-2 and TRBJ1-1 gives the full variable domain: GAGVSQSPSNKVTEKGKDVELRCDPISGHTALYWYRQSLGQGLEFLIYFQGNSAPDKSGLPSDRFSAERTGGSVSTLTIQRTQQEDSAVYLCASSLGPGSNTEAFFGQGTRLTVV.